Described below is a single TCR beta chain sequence and its context. Antigen: not known. The data were taken from a study of regulatory T cells in long-lasting Graves disease. Study in general: Disease was considered persistent Graves' disease after over 5 years of antithyroid drugs (with positive TSH receptor antibodies).

The CDR3 runs 16 residues. V dropped 7 bases and J dropped 1 base, with 19 bases sitting between them. The germline gives CDR1 SGHVS, CDR2 FNYEAQ. General study results and limits: The study examined only peripheral blood, not thyroid tissue.

iRepertoire HTBI primers and Arm-PCR of CDR3 regions built TCR beta libraries. TCRdb itself ran the multiplex PCR reads through MiXCR, one entry per CDR3 protein. The repertoire consists of hundreds of thousands of distinct CDR3 sequences, with 30% occurring once and the leading ten covering 35% to 55%. Time point in this sample: persistent/refractory GD, antithyroid drugs over 5 years with positive TRAb. PBMCs were the source of the RNA used for TCR sequencing. Sequenced here: peripheral blood mononuclear cells (PBMCs), sampled when the disease was refractory, from a patient treated with antithyroid drugs. The chain recombines TRBV7-6 with TRBJ2-5, with D tentatively TRBD2 (5 bases). The TCR sequence derives from a female donor with Graves disease. The CDR3 DNA follows: TGTGCCAGCACCTCCGCCATCGGGAACGTCCAAGAGACCCAGTACTTC. Protein: CASTSAIGNVQETQYF.